The 20 T cell receptor beta chains below were found in one sample sequenced in a study of beta chain features in type 1 diabetes. The authors reverse transcribed all of the isolated RNA, so sequencing captured expressed TCRB transcripts. TCRdb keeps only in-frame clones here, not all; method: immunoSEQ multiplex PCR. Among around 340,000 clones listed, around 20% were seen once. The material sequenced was naive CD4+ T cells from blood. These receptors originate from a young woman in good health.

Only a few counts were recorded for this clone. The chain recombines TRBV29-1 with TRBJ2-1; D is perhaps TRBD2 (5 bases). The CDR3 length is 13 residues. The V and J ends lost 3 bases and 4 bases respectively, with 10 bases between them. Germline CDR1 and CDR2: SQVTM and ANQGSEA. CDR3 in amino acids: CSVEGSEYNEQFF. The CDR3 nucleotides are TGCAGCGTTGAGGGTAGCGAGTACAATGAGCAGTTCTTC.

This clone turned up a few times. This chain's CDR3 is CAWRLAGVSEETQYF. The CDR3 DNA reads TGTGCCTGGAGACTAGCGGGAGTCAGTGAGGAGACCCAGTACTTC. The chain carries TRBV30 and TRBJ2-5, with 11 bases fitting TRBD2. This CDR3 spans 15 amino acids. CDR1 and CDR2 (germline): GTSNPN, SVGIG (reference sequence). The J segment lost 5 bases and the V segment lost 3 bases, leaving 8 bases of the junction unmatched.

The V gene is TRBV5-1, the J gene TRBJ2-7; D may be TRBD2 (6 bases). The CDR3 is 13 residues long. The germline CDR1 and CDR2 sequences are SGHRS and YFSETQ. V gave up 6 bases and J gave up 3 bases, with 13 bases separating them. For the CDR3, the DNA is TGCGCCAGCATGGAGGGTGCCTACTACGAGCAGTACTTC. Its translation: CASMEGAYYEQYF.

V and J are TRBV30 and TRBJ1-3; no definite D call. The length of the CDR3 is 12 residues. The germline gives CDR1 GTSNPN, CDR2 SVGIG (reference sequence). The ends were cut back, 4 bases at V and 3 bases at J, with 7 bases in the middle. The CDR3 loop reads CAWKSDGNTIYF. CDR3 DNA: TGTGCCTGGAAATCAGATGGAAACACCATATATTTT.

J is TRBJ2-7 and V is TRBV13; TRBD2 is a possible D gene (5 bases). The germline CDR1 and CDR2 sequences are PRHDT and FYEKMQ (reference sequence). The CDR3 loop spans 14 amino acids. The V gene lost 0 bases and the J gene lost 5 bases, with 11 bases spanning the gap. The CDR3 loop is CASSLGGRVDEQYF. DNA of the CDR3: TGTGCCAGCAGCTTAGGTGGGAGAGTGGACGAGCAGTACTTC.

This sequence joins TRBV30 and TRBJ1-5; D is perhaps TRBD1 (5 bases). The CDR3 is 15 residues long. Per the germline V gene, CDR1 is GTSNPN and CDR2 is SVGIG (reference sequence). V lost 2 bases and J 5 bases, leaving 16 bases between the germline ends. CDR3 sequence (DNA): TGTGCCTGGAGTCTAAACTCGGGACTATATCAGCCCCAGCATTTT. Translation gives CAWSLNSGLYQPQHF.

Worth noting for this clone: Other DNA sequences in the same sample also yield this CDR3. V gene TRBV5-1 combines with J gene TRBJ2-5; D gene ambiguous. CDR3 length equals 13 residues. CDR1 is SGHRS and CDR2 is YFSETQ in the germline V gene. V lost 1 base to trimming and J lost 1 base, with 5 bases between them. The CDR3 reads CASSLNSQETQYF. The CDR3 region has the DNA TGCGCCAGCAGCTTGAACAGCCAAGAGACCCAGTACTTC. Full variable domain (missing parts from reference TRBV5-1 and TRBJ2-5): KAGVTQTPRYLIKTRGQQVTLSCSPISGHRSVSWYQQTPGQGLQFLFEYFSETQRNKGNFPGRFSGRQFSNSRSEMNVSTLELGDSALYLCASSLNSQETQYFGPGTRLLVL.

The chain carries TRBV2 and TRBJ1-1; 9 positions match TRBD1. Germline V gene data show CDR1 as SNHLY and CDR2 as FYNNEI. The V and J ends lost 8 bases and 7 bases, in that order; junction bases with no gene match: 11. This CDR3 has 14 residues. The CDR3 sequence is CASHQGQGRLEAFF. Written as DNA, the CDR3 is TGTGCCAGCCACCAGGGACAGGGCCGACTTGAAGCTTTCTTT.

The chain is built from TRBV10-3 and TRBJ2-1; 12 bases map to TRBD2. With V trimmed by 0 bases and J by 7 bases, 7 bases remained unmatched. This CDR3 is built from 17 residues. Germline V CDR1 and CDR2: ENHRY, SYGVKD. The CDR3 loop reads CAISESASGGAWNEQFF. The CDR3, as DNA: TGTGCCATCAGTGAGTCTGCTAGCGGGGGGGCTTGGAATGAGCAGTTCTTC.

This clone was observed a single time. The chain carries TRBV7-3 and TRBJ2-7; 9 bases match TRBD2. The germline V gene has CDR1 SGHTA and CDR2 FQGTGA. V lost 1 base to trimming and J lost 2 bases; unmatched junction nucleotides: 24. CDR3 size: 22 residues. The DNA for the CDR3 is TGTGCCAGCAGCTTAAATCGGTGGGGTCTAGCGGGGACAACCCCCCCCACCTACGAGCAGTACTTC. Translating it yields CASSLNRWGLAGTTPPTYEQYF.

This clone was observed a handful of times. The V call is TRBV29-1, the J call TRBJ2-5, with 10 bases that match TRBD1. The V gene end was trimmed by 8 bases and the J gene end by 2 bases; junction bases not matched to a gene: 8. CDR3 length: 14 amino acids. The germline V gene has CDR1 SQVTM and CDR2 ANQGSEA. CDR3 nucleotide sequence: TGCAGCTTCCGGACAGGGGGTATTCAAGAGACCCAGTACTTC. Translated, it gives CSFRTGGIQETQYF.

This clone was observed a handful of times. V usage is TRBV19 and J usage is TRBJ2-2, with D possibly TRBD1 on 6 matching bases. Per the germline V gene, CDR1 is LNHDA and CDR2 is SQIVND (reference sequence). With 3 bases removed from V and 4 bases from J, the gap between germline ends came to 6 bases. There are 13 residues in the CDR3. The chain's CDR3 is CASSMTGTGELFF. The CDR3, as DNA: TGTGCCAGTAGTATGACAGGCACCGGGGAGCTGTTTTTT.

This clone has more than one count but fewer than ten. The rearrangement joins TRBV4-1 to TRBJ1-1; D is unclear. Trimming left V 2 bases short and J 1 base short, with 8 bases between. The germline gives CDR1 MGHRA, CDR2 YSYEKL. This CDR3 is 14 amino acids long. As DNA, the CDR3 is TGCGCCAGCAGCCAATGGAGTAGGAACACTGAAGCTTTCTTT. Its protein product is CASSQWSRNTEAFF.

This clone was found a few times. CDR3 protein: CASRGLAGKNEQFF. In nucleotides, the CDR3 is TGTGCCAGTCGGGGACTAGCGGGAAAAAATGAGCAGTTCTTC. This sequence joins TRBV27 and TRBJ2-1, with 13 bases matching TRBD2. Losses at the gene ends were 9 bases for V and 7 bases for J; bases not matched to a gene: 6. The CDR3 consists of 14 residues. CDR1 and CDR2 from the germline V gene are MNHEY and SMNVEV (reference sequence).

This chain connects TRBV30 to TRBJ2-3, with 7 nucleotides matching TRBD2. Per germline, CDR1 GTSNPN and CDR2 SVGIG (reference sequence). The CDR3 covers 15 residues. Losses at the gene ends were 0 bases for V and 2 bases for J; bases not matched to a gene: 5. The CDR3 loop reads CAWSVIAGITDTQYF. CDR3 DNA sequence: TGTGCCTGGAGTGTAATAGCGGGTATCACAGATACGCAGTATTTT.

The sample holds a few counts of this clone. Other DNA sequences in the same sample also yield this CDR3. This sequence joins TRBV25-1 and TRBJ2-7; 9 bases are a match to TRBD1. Germline CDR1 and CDR2: MGHDK and SYGVNS. V was clipped by 5 bases and J by 2 bases; unmatched bases: 1. The CDR3 totals 13 residues. CDR3 DNA: TGTGCCAGCAGTAGACAGGGGGCCTACGAGCAGTACTTC. Translated, it gives CASSRQGAYEQYF.

The V call is TRBV29-1, the J call TRBJ1-1; no firm D call. Germline V gene data show CDR1 as SQVTM and CDR2 as ANQGSEA. The CDR3 contains 15 residues. The V and J ends lost 7 bases and 2 bases respectively, with 20 bases between them. The CDR3 loop is CSAPRGSSVNTEAFF. In nucleotides, the CDR3 is TGCAGCGCTCCACGCGGCAGCTCGGTAAACACTGAAGCTTTCTTT.

The rearrangement links TRBV30 to TRBJ2-5, with D maybe TRBD2 (5 bases). Germline assignment: CDR1 GTSNPN and CDR2 SVGIG (reference sequence). V lost 5 bases and J 5 bases, leaving 15 bases between the germline ends. CDR3 length equals 13 residues. CDR3: CAWSNGMGETQYF. CDR3 nucleotide sequence: TGTGCCTGGTCCAACGGGATGGGGGAGACCCAGTACTTC.

The chain carries TRBV30 and TRBJ2-5; TRBD2 matches at 14 bases. The CDR3 has 13 amino acids. The germline V gene has CDR1 GTSNPN and CDR2 SVGIG (reference sequence). J lost 5 bases, V lost 8 bases, and 4 bases had no gene match. CDR3 protein: CAGTSGSGETQYF. CDR3 in DNA: TGTGCCGGGACTAGCGGGAGCGGGGAGACCCAGTACTTC.

Only a few counts were recorded for this clone. The V gene is TRBV14, the J gene TRBJ1-1, with 8 bases identical to TRBD1. Germline CDR1 is SGHDN and CDR2 is FVKESK. Germline trimming cut 1 base from V and 12 bases from J; bases unmatched to any gene: 4. The CDR3 has 12 amino acids. CDR3 DNA: TGTGCCAGCAGCCAAGGTAACAGGGGGACTTTCTTT. The encoded protein is CASSQGNRGTFF. Combining the CDR3 with reference TRBV14 and TRBJ1-1 gives the whole variable domain EAGVTQFPSHSVIEKGQTVTLRCDPISGHDNLYWYRRVMGKEIKFLLHFVKESKQDESGMPNNRFLAERTGGTYSTLKVQPAELEDSGVYFCASSQGNRGTFFGQGTRLTVV.